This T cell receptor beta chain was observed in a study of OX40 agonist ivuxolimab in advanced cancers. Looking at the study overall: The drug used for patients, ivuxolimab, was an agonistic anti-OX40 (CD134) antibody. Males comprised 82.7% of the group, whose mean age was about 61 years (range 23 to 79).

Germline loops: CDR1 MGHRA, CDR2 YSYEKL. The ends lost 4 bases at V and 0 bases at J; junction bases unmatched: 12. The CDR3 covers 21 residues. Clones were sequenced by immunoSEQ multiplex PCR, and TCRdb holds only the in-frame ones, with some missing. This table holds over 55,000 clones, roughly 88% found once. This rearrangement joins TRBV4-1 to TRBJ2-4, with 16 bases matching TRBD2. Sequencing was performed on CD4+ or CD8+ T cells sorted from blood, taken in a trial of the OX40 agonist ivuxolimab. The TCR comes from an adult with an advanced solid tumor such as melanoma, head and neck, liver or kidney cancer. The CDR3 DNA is TGCGCCAGCAGCCGGGGACTAGCGGGAGGGCCTTACCTTCTAGCCAAAAACATTCAGTACTTC. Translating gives CASSRGLAGGPYLLAKNIQYF.